Listed below are T cell receptor beta chains from one sample, sequenced in a study of T cell changes during pregnancy in multiple sclerosis. Clones were read by immunoSEQ multiplex PCR, and TCRdb kept only the in-frame ones, dropping some. Among fewer than 100,000 clones listed, over 75% were seen once. The sample in question was peripheral blood, obtained before pregnancy. These receptors all come from a female donor with multiple sclerosis, enrolled in a pregnancy study. Both conserved end residues are part of each CDR3. Each record gives: clone size, J gene, V gene, D gene, CDR3 protein, CDR3 DNA. D genes are given only for firm matches. Some rows mark clone size as missing; the rest say once, few, many or name a class of expanded clone.

>NA|TRBJ2-6|TRBV15|NA
CATSRTIRTGSGANVLTF
TGTGCCACCAGCAGAACCATAAGAACCGGGTCTGGGGCCAACGTCCTGACTTTC
>NA|TRBJ1-1|TRBV30|NA
CAWSRDTMKLNTEAFF
TGTGCCTGGAGCCGGGACACTATGAAACTGAACACTGAAGCTTTCTTT
>once|TRBJ2-2|TRBV7-9|TRBD1
CASSYSHRGSTGELFF
TGTGCCAGCAGTTACAGCCACAGGGGGAGCACCGGGGAGCTGTTTTTT
>NA|TRBJ2-7|TRBV19|NA
CASRPGSNQENMYF
TGTGCCAGTAGGCCAGGGTCCAACCAGGAAAATATGTACTTC
>NA|TRBJ1-5|TRBV4-3|NA
CASSLVRGARQPQHF
TGCGCCAGCAGCCTAGTGCGGGGGGCACGACAGCCCCAGCATTTT
>NA|TRBJ2-1|TRBV19|TRBD1
CATSWAGGGYNEQFF
TGTGCCACCTCCTGGGCAGGGGGCGGGTACAATGAGCAGTTCTTC
>once|TRBJ2-7|TRBV7-9|NA
CASSLAGVSYEQYF
TGTGCCAGCAGCCTAGCCGGTGTATCCTACGAGCAGTACTTC
>NA|TRBJ2-1|TRBV28|TRBD2
CASIDSGGVREQFF
TGTGCCAGCATCGATAGCGGGGGGGTCCGAGAGCAGTTCTTC
>NA|TRBJ1-1|TRBV10-3|TRBD1
CAISATGGSTEAFF
TGTGCCATCAGCGCGACAGGGGGCAGCACTGAAGCTTTCTTT
>NA|TRBJ2-5|TRBV29-1|NA
CSVEAGGETQYF
TGCAGCGTTGAGGCTGGAGGAGAGACCCAGTACTTC
>NA|TRBJ2-7|TRBV13|TRBD1
CASSLVWTGGPIEQYF
TGTGCCAGCAGCTTAGTGTGGACAGGGGGACCCATCGAGCAGTACTTC